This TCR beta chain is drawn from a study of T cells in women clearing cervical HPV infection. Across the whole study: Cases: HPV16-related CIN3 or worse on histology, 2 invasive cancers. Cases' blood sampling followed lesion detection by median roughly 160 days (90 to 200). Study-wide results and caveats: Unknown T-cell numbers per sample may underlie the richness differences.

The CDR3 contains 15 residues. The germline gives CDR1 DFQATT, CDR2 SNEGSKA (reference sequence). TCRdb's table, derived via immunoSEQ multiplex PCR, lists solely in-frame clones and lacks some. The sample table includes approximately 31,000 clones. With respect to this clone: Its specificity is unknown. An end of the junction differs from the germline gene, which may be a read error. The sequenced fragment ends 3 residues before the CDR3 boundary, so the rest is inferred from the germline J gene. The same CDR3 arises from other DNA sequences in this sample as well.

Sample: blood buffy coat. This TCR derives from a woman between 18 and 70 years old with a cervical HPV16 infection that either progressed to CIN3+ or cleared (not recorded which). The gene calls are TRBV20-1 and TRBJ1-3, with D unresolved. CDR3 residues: CSATDHEVRGNTIYF. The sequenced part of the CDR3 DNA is TGCAGTGCCACAGACCACGAGGTCCGGGGAAACACG.